The source of this T cell receptor (beta chain) is a study of shared clonotypes between healthy human individuals. Study-wide points: Donor scarcity curtailed the genetic and exposure-history diversity represented herein. Unshared clonotypes carried lower generation probabilities than those common to all four donors.

Points on this clone: Its antigen remains unidentified.

The V and J ends lost 8 bases and 2 bases, in that order; junction bases with no gene match: 9. CDR3 size: 15 residues. Looked up from germline, CDR1 is ENHRY and CDR2 is SYGVKD. Sequencing used immunoSEQ multiplex PCR; TCRdb keeps in-frame clones, though not all of them. The repertoire holds roughly 2 million clones, with around 95% as singletons. V usage is TRBV10-3 and J usage is TRBJ2-3; TRBD2 agrees at 8 bases. The clonotype originates from a man between 18 and 35 years old in good health. Sample: naive CD4+ T cells sorted from blood. Subset given: CD45RA+ positively selected. DNA for the CDR3: TGTGCCATCGGAACTAGCGGAGTACCCACAGATACGCAGTATTTT. It encodes CAIGTSGVPTDTQYF.